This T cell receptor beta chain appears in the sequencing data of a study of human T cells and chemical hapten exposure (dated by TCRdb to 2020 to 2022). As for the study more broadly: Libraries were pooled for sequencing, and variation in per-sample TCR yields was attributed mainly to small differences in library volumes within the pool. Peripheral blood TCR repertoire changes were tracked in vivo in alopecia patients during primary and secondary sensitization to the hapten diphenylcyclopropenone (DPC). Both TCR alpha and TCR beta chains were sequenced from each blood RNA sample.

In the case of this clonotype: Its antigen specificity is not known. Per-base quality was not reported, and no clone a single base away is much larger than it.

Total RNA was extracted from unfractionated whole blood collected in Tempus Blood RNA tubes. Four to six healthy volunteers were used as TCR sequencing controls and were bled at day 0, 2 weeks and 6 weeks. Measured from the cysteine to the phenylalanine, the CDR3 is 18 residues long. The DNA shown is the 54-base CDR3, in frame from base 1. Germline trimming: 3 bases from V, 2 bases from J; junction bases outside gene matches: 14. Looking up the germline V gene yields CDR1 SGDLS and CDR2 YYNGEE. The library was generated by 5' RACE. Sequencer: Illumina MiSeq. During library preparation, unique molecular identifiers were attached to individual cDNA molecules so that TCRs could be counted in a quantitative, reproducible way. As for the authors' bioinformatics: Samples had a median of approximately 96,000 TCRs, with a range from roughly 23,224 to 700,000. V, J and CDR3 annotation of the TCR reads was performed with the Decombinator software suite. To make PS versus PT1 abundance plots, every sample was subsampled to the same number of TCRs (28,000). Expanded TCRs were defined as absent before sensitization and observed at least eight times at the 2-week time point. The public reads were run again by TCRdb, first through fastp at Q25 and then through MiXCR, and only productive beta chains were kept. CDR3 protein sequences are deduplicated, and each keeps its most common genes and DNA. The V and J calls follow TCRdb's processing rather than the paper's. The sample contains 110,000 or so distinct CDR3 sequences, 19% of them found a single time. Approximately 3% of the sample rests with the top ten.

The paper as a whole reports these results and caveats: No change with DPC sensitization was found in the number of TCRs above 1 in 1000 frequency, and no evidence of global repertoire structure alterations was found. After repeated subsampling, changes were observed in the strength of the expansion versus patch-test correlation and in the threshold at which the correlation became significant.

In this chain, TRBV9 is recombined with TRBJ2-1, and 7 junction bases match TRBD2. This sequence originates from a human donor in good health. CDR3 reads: CASSGTSLSGATYNEQFF. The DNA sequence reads TGTGCCAGCAGCGGAACATCTTTAAGCGGGGCCACCTACAATGAGCAGTTCTTC.